A single sample is the source of the 31 T cell receptor beta chains below, sequenced in a study of T cell repertoires in cytomegalovirus infection. Antigen specificity for these receptors is unknown. TCRdb recomputed calls from the reads with MiXCR, one row per CDR3 protein. The data show 450,000 to 600,000 distinct CDR3 sequences, with more than 40% seen just once and about 45% held by the top ten. The material was cultured PBMCs, obtained from culture after CMV antigen stimulation. All receptors come from a human donor in good health (CMV status not recorded). Some clones in this sample may be carry-over from other donors' samples.

The chain is built from TRBV7-2 and TRBJ2-1; TRBD1 agrees at 7 bases. Germline CDR1 and CDR2: SGHTA and FQGNSA. The CDR3 has 17 amino acids. The J segment lost 4 bases and the V segment lost 1 base, leaving 10 bases of the junction unmatched. DNA of the CDR3: TGTGCCAGCAGCTTAGTTCTGGGCCAGGGGGTTTACAATGAGCAGTTCTTC. This translates into CASSLVLGQGVYNEQFF.

The chain is built from TRBV11-2 and TRBJ2-3, with D uncertain. Germline V gene sequence: CDR1 SGHAT, CDR2 FQNNGV. The V and J ends lost 0 bases and 7 bases respectively, with 11 bases between them. The CDR3 loop spans 14 amino acids. CDR3: CASSLDLDFHTQYF. Written as DNA, the CDR3 is TGTGCCAGCAGCTTAGATCTCGACTTCCATACGCAGTATTTT.

The V call is TRBV30, the J call TRBJ2-7, with 11 bases fitting TRBD2. With 2 bases clipped from V and 5 bases from J, the junction kept 11 bases outside the gene matches. Germline CDR1 GTSNPN, CDR2 SVGIG (reference sequence). The CDR3 loop spans 16 amino acids. The CDR3: CAWSPPLTSGMDEQYF. The CDR3 bases are TGTGCCTGGAGTCCCCCCCTGACTAGCGGGATGGACGAGCAGTACTTC.

The chain links TRBV27 to TRBJ2-2; TRBD2 matches 9 bases. Germline values: CDR1 MNHEY, CDR2 SMNVEV (reference sequence). This CDR3 comprises 18 residues. V lost 6 bases and J lost 3; bases outside the gene matches: 14. The CDR3 region is CASRPTSGWLGYTGELFF. The CDR3 nucleotides are TGTGCCAGCAGACCAACTAGCGGGTGGCTCGGGTACACCGGGGAGCTGTTTTTT.

This clonotype was counted between two and nine times. This chain connects TRBV7-2 to TRBJ2-5; tentatively, D is TRBD1 (5 bases). Germline CDR1 SGHTA, CDR2 FQGNSA. Trimming took 8 bases from V and 2 from J, leaving 12 bases between them. The CDR3 loop spans 13 amino acids. CDR3 sequence (DNA): TGTGCCAGCCGATGGGCAGGGCAAGAGACCCAGTACTTC. It codes for CASRWAGQETQYF.

This clonotype was counted a few times. This chain connects TRBV11-2 to TRBJ2-1; no definite D call. The germline V and J ends were trimmed by 5 bases and 6 bases, with 8 bases remaining between them. The CDR3 consists of 12 residues. The V gene's germline CDR1 is SGHAT and CDR2 FQNNGV. The CDR3 region is CASSRWGNEQFF. As DNA, the CDR3 is TGTGCCAGCAGCCGATGGGGCAATGAGCAGTTCTTC. Combining the CDR3 with reference TRBV11-2 and TRBJ2-1 gives the whole variable domain EAGVAQSPRYKIIEKRQSVAFWCNPISGHATLYWYQQILGQGPKLLIQFQNNGVVDDSQLPKDRFSAERLKGVDSTLKIQPAKLEDSAVYLCASSRWGNEQFFGPGTRLTVL.

This chain uses TRBV20-1 with TRBJ2-1, with TRBD1 matching over 8 bases. The trim removed 6 bases at V and 4 bases at J, leaving 11 bases unmatched. Germline CDR1 reads DFQATT; CDR2 reads SNEGSKA (reference sequence). The CDR3 runs to 15 residues. CDR3 nucleotides: TGCAGTGCCCCGACCACAGGGGGTATTTACAATGAGCAGTTCTTC. Protein: CSAPTTGGIYNEQFF.

This clonotype has just a few counts. This chain joins TRBV5-6 and TRBJ2-2; no firm D call. There are 16 residues in the CDR3. Trimming pared 4 bases from V and 10 bases from J, leaving 23 bases between. Looked up from germline, CDR1 is SGHDT and CDR2 is YYEEEE. The CDR3: CASSPSPAVPPLELFF. The DNA of the CDR3 is TGTGCCAGCAGCCCCTCCCCGGCAGTACCCCCCCTGGAGCTGTTTTTT.

The chain joins TRBV20-1 to TRBJ2-1; 9 nucleotides align to TRBD1. After removal of 6 bases from V and 4 bases from J, the junction contained 4 bases not matched to a gene. Germline V gene data show CDR1 as DFQATT and CDR2 as SNEGSKA (reference sequence). This CDR3 region has 13 residues. CDR3: CSAAGTGYNEQFF. The CDR3 nucleotides are TGCAGTGCCGCCGGGACAGGGTACAATGAGCAGTTCTTC.

The rearrangement joins TRBV3-1 to TRBJ1-2; 10 nucleotides match TRBD1. The V and J ends lost 7 bases and 6 bases, in that order; junction bases with no gene match: 11. CDR1 and CDR2 from the germline V gene are LGHDT and YNNKEL (reference sequence). The CDR3 consists of 15 residues. CDR3: CASNHVPGTGDGYTF. The CDR3, as DNA: TGTGCCAGCAACCATGTACCCGGGACAGGGGATGGCTACACCTTC.

V is TRBV4-3 and J is TRBJ2-1; 7 bases agree with TRBD1. This CDR3 has 16 residues. The trim removed 4 bases at V and 4 bases at J, leaving 10 bases unmatched. The germline CDR1 and CDR2 sequences are LGHNA and YSLEER. CDR3 coding DNA: TGCGCCAGCAGCCTATACCGACAGGGAGATTACAATGAGCAGTTCTTC. It specifies CASSLYRQGDYNEQFF.

The V and J genes are TRBV6-1 and TRBJ2-3; the D gene is possibly TRBD2 (5 bases). Per the germline V gene, CDR1 is MNHNS and CDR2 is SASEGT. There are 13 residues in the CDR3. V was shortened by 2 bases and J by 4 bases, with 7 bases between the two germline ends. CDR3 amino acids: CASSELAADTQYF. The CDR3 nucleotides are TGTGCCAGCAGTGAACTAGCCGCAGATACGCAGTATTTT.

The chain employs TRBV20-1 and TRBJ1-1; D is ambiguous. Trimming left V 0 bases short and J 7 bases short, with 9 bases between. The V gene's germline CDR1 is DFQATT and CDR2 SNEGSKA (reference sequence). This CDR3 is 12 amino acids long. Here the CDR3 reads CSARESAGEAFF. The CDR3 DNA reads as TGCAGTGCTAGAGAGTCGGCAGGTGAAGCTTTCTTT.

V usage is TRBV2 and J usage is TRBJ2-3; possible D gene TRBD2, 6 bases. CDR1 is SNHLY and CDR2 is FYNNEI in the germline V gene. Trimming pared 4 bases from V and 0 bases from J, leaving 11 bases between. The CDR3 consists of 15 residues. This CDR3 is CASSVGSGSTDTQYF. CDR3 in DNA: TGTGCCAGCAGTGTGGGTAGCGGAAGCACAGATACGCAGTATTTT.

The chain joins TRBV19 to TRBJ1-3, with D uncertain. The CDR3 covers 14 residues. Per the germline V gene, CDR1 is LNHDA and CDR2 is SQIVND (reference sequence). Trimming pared 6 bases from V and 0 bases from J, leaving 9 bases between. For the CDR3, the DNA is TGTGCCAGTAGAGAAGTGGGCTCTGGAAACACCATATATTTT. This translates into CASREVGSGNTIYF.

The CDR3 DNA follows: TGTGCCCGAAGCGGGACAGGGCGGAACACCGGGGAGCTGTTTTTT. Translating it yields CARSGTGRNTGELFF. The chain joins TRBV30 to TRBJ2-2; 9 nucleotides agree with TRBD1. V was clipped by 8 bases and J by 1 base; unmatched bases: 8. The germline V gene encodes CDR1 GTSNPN and CDR2 SVGIG (reference sequence). The CDR3 is 15 residues long.

The chain employs TRBV6-8 and TRBJ1-2, with TRBD1 identical over 9 bases. Germline values: CDR1 MNHGY, CDR2 SAAAGT. The CDR3 extends over 14 amino acids. V shed 6 bases, J shed 4 bases, and the junction held 6 bases outside the gene matches. CDR3 sequence reads: CASRPEGQGYGYTF. CDR3 nucleotide sequence: TGTGCCAGCAGACCAGAGGGACAGGGCTATGGCTACACCTTC.

This chain links TRBV7-2 with TRBJ1-2, with no clear D. Trimming cost V 4 bases and J 4 bases, with 19 bases left between them. The CDR3 sequence is 16 residues long. The germline CDR1 and CDR2 sequences are SGHTA and FQGNSA. The CDR3 loop is CASSSSATGSRYGYTF. CDR3 in DNA: TGTGCCAGCAGCTCTAGCGCCACCGGTAGTCGCTATGGCTACACCTTC.

V usage is TRBV7-6 and J usage is TRBJ2-5; the D gene could be TRBD1 or TRBD2 (5 bases each). Trimming shortened V by 3 bases and J by 4 bases, and 18 bases separated the two germline ends. The length of the CDR3 is 16 residues. Germline V lookup: CDR1 SGHVS, CDR2 FNYEAQ. CDR3 sequence reads: CASSLAVGVMGETQYF. In DNA form, the CDR3 reads TGTGCCAGCAGCTTGGCCGTGGGGGTCATGGGAGAGACCCAGTACTTC.

This chain uses TRBV7-2 with TRBJ2-5; 10 positions agree with TRBD1. V gave up 5 bases and J gave up 1 base; unmatched junction bases: 4. Per germline, CDR1 SGHTA and CDR2 FQGNSA. The CDR3 length is 15 residues. The CDR3 loop reads CASSPRDRGQETQYF. The CDR3 coding sequence is TGTGCCAGCAGCCCCCGGGACAGGGGCCAAGAGACCCAGTACTTC.

V usage is TRBV7-9 and J usage is TRBJ2-3; TRBD2 agrees at 13 bases. Germline trimming cut 3 bases from V and 8 bases from J; bases unmatched to any gene: 14. The CDR3 is 18 amino acids. The germline CDR1 and CDR2 sequences are SEHNR and FQNEAQ (reference sequence). CDR3 nucleotide sequence: TGTGCCAGCAGCTTCGGTCTACGGACTAGCGGGAGTATGGGTACGCAGTATTTT. Protein sequence: CASSFGLRTSGSMGTQYF.

The CDR3 loop is CSARDLRRGAEQFF. CDR3 bases: TGCAGTGCTAGAGATCTGAGGCGAGGGGCTGAGCAGTTCTTC. The J gene is TRBJ2-1, the V gene TRBV20-1; tentatively, D is TRBD1 or TRBD2 (5 bases each). Germline values: CDR1 DFQATT, CDR2 SNEGSKA (reference sequence). V shed 0 bases and J shed 9 bases, with 15 bases lying between them. The CDR3 runs to 14 residues.

V gene TRBV7-2 combines with J gene TRBJ1-5; 9 nucleotides line up with TRBD1. The CDR3 runs 17 residues. V was pared by 1 base and J by 4 bases, with 8 bases of the junction left unmatched. Germline V gene data show CDR1 as SGHTA and CDR2 as FQGNSA. The CDR3 region is CASSLDQGQGFNQPQHF. The CDR3 DNA reads TGTGCCAGCAGCTTAGACCAGGGACAGGGTTTTAATCAGCCCCAGCATTTT.

Only a few counts were recorded for this clonotype. V and J are TRBV7-2 and TRBJ1-5; D gene ambiguous. The CDR3 covers 15 residues. Trimming took off 0 bases at V and 3 bases at J, with 9 bases between the two ends. Germline V gives CDR1 SGHTA, CDR2 FQGNSA. The chain's CDR3 is CASSLALRFNQPQHF. The CDR3 nucleotides are TGTGCCAGCAGCTTAGCGTTGCGGTTCAATCAGCCCCAGCATTTT.

The chain links TRBV12-3 or TRBV12-4 to TRBJ2-5; D unresolved. V lost 2 bases and J 4 bases, leaving 14 bases between the germline ends. The CDR3 contains 15 residues. As DNA, the CDR3 is TGTGCCAGCAGTTTAAACCTGGGAAATCGAGAGACCCAGTACTTC. This translates into CASSLNLGNRETQYF.

This chain uses TRBV12-3 or TRBV12-4 with TRBJ1-1; D is undetermined. This CDR3 comprises 14 residues. Trimming pared 5 bases from V and 4 bases from J, leaving 14 bases between. The CDR3 sequence is CASSQDLVGTEAFF. The CDR3 nucleotides read TGTGCCAGCAGTCAGGACCTAGTAGGCACTGAAGCTTTCTTT.

There are a few counts of this clonotype. This chain joins TRBV27 and TRBJ2-1; D may be TRBD1 (5 bases). The CDR3 runs to 15 residues. Trimming removed 7 bases at V and 2 bases at J, with 15 bases between. CDR1 and CDR2 (germline): MNHEY, SMNVEV (reference sequence). In DNA form, the CDR3 reads TGTGCCAGCACTATGGGGCTCCCTACCTACAATGAGCAGTTCTTC. Translating gives CASTMGLPTYNEQFF.

Only one count was recorded for this clonotype. A read error may account for a junction end that differs from germline. This sequence joins TRBV28 and TRBJ2-7; D possibly matches TRBD1 or TRBD2 (5 bases each). This CDR3 spans 13 amino acids. Germline V gene data show CDR1 as MDHEN and CDR2 as SYDVKM. The CDR3 DNA reads as TGTGCCATCAGTCCGGGGCTCTCCTACGAGCAGTACTTC. Its protein product is CAISPGLSYEQYF.

The V and J genes are TRBV7-9 and TRBJ2-3; 9 bases are a match to TRBD1. CDR3 length: 19 amino acids. CDR1 SEHNR and CDR2 FQNEAQ come from the germline V gene (reference sequence). V lost 2 bases to trimming and J lost 9 bases; unmatched junction nucleotides: 21. CDR3 bases: TGTGCCAGCAGCTTAACCCGGGACAGGGACTTACGGCTTTCGAGGACGCAGTATTTT. It translates to CASSLTRDRDLRLSRTQYF.

This clonotype was detected ten times or more. The chain has TRBV7-2 and TRBJ2-3; 8 nucleotides line up with TRBD2. The ends lost 1 base at V and 2 bases at J; junction bases unmatched: 8. This CDR3 has 17 amino acids. Germline V gene lookup returns CDR1 SGHTA and CDR2 FQGNSA. The CDR3 is CASSLVRRGGNTDTQYF. The CDR3 nucleotides read TGTGCCAGCAGCTTAGTTCGTCGCGGGGGGAACACAGATACGCAGTATTTT.

This clonotype was picked up a small number of times. V and J are TRBV7-9 and TRBJ1-6; a weak D match, TRBD1 (6 bases). Trimming left V 5 bases short and J 11 bases short, with 22 bases between. Per the germline V gene, CDR1 is SEHNR and CDR2 is FQNEAQ (reference sequence). The CDR3 has 16 amino acids. The CDR3 sequence: CASSRFMGRGLTPLHF. In DNA form, the CDR3 reads TGTGCCAGCAGCCGTTTCATGGGCAGGGGTTTAACACCCCTCCACTTT.